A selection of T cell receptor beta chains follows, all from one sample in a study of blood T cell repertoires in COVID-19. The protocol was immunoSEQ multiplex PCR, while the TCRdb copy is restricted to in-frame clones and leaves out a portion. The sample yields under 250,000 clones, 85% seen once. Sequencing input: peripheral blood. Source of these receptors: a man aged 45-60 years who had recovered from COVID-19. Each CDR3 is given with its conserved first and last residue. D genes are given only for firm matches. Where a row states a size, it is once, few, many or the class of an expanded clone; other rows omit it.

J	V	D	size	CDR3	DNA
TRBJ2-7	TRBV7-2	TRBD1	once	CASSFPPGGGPYEQYF	TGTGCCAGCAGCTTTCCTCCAGGGGGTGGCCCCTACGAGCAGTACTTC
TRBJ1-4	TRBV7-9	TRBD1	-	CASSPRTGRGEKLFF	TGTGCCAGCAGCCCCAGGACAGGGCGGGGTGAAAAACTGTTTTTT
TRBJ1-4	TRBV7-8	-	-	CASSPAGEFHEKLFF	TGTGCCAGCAGCCCCGCGGGGGAATTTCATGAAAAACTGTTTTTT
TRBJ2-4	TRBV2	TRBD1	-	CASSGPGQGSIQYF	TGTGCCAGCAGTGGACCGGGACAGGGTTCCATTCAGTACTTC
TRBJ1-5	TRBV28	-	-	CASSYLAGYNSNQPQHF	TGTGCCAGCAGTTACCTAGCAGGTTACAATAGCAATCAGCCCCAGCATTTT
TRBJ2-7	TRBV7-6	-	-	CASSPQESYEQYF	TGTGCCAGCAGCCCCCAGGAAAGCTACGAGCAGTACTTC
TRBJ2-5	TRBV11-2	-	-	CASSLVAPPAETQYF	TGTGCCAGCAGCTTAGTGGCACCGCCCGCAGAGACCCAGTACTTC
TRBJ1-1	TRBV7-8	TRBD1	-	CASSLLQGGAEAFF	TGTGCCAGCAGCTTACTGCAGGGGGGAGCTGAAGCTTTCTTT
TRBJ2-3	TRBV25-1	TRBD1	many	CASSPGQGTDTQYF	TGTGCCAGCAGTCCGGGACAGGGCACAGATACGCAGTATTTT
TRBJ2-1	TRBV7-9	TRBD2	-	CATESSGRDEQFF	TGTGCCACCGAATCTAGCGGGAGGGATGAGCAGTTCTTC
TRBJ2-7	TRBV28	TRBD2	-	CASSAGLASYEQYF	TGTGCCAGCAGCGCTGGACTAGCCTCCTACGAGCAGTACTTC
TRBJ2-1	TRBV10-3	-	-	CAIRPDGRGRSYNEQFF	TGTGCCATCAGACCCGATGGCAGGGGAAGATCCTACAATGAGCAGTTCTTC
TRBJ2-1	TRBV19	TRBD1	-	CASSIDRGEYNEQFF	TGTGCCAGTAGTATTGACAGGGGGGAATACAATGAGCAGTTCTTC
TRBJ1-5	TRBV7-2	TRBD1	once	CASSLVGTGEGQPQHF	TGTGCCAGCAGCTTAGTCGGGACAGGAGAGGGTCAGCCCCAGCATTTT
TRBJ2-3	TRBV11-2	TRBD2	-	CASSLDGLVVDTQYF	TGTGCCAGCAGCTTAGACGGACTAGTTGTAGATACGCAGTATTTT
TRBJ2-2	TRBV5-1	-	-	CASSLARVKGTGELFF	TGCGCCAGCAGCTTGGCCAGGGTTAAGGGCACCGGGGAGCTGTTTTTT
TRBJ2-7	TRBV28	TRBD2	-	CASSYLMTGWPAGGTYEQYF	TGTGCCAGCAGTTACCTAATGACAGGGTGGCCAGCGGGAGGGACATACGAGCAGTACTTC
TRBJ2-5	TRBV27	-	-	CASSRGVQETQYF	TGTGCCAGCAGTAGAGGAGTCCAAGAGACCCAGTACTTC
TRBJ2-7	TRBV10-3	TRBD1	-	CAIRKDRGIDEQYF	TGTGCCATCAGGAAGGACAGGGGGATCGACGAGCAGTACTTC
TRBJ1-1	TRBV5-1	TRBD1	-	CASSLRTGVNTEAFF	TGCGCCAGCAGCTTACGGACAGGGGTGAACACTGAAGCTTTCTTT
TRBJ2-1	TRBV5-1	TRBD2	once	CASSLVRLAGGSDSYNEQFF	TGCGCCAGCAGCTTGGTCCGACTAGCGGGAGGATCGGACTCCTACAATGAGCAGTTCTTC
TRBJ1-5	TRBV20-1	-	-	CSASGGGQPQHF	TGCAGTGCTAGTGGGGGGGGGCAGCCCCAGCATTTT
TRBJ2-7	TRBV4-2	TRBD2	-	CASSRIGPSALREGVDEQYF	TGTGCCAGCAGCCGGATCGGCCCCTCGGCCTTGCGGGAGGGCGTGGACGAGCAGTACTTC
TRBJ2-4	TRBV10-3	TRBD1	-	CAITPTGNLNIQYF	TGTGCCATCACCCCGACAGGGAATTTAAACATTCAGTACTTC
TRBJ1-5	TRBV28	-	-	CASSFEGNQPQHF	TGTGCCAGCAGTTTCGAGGGCAATCAGCCCCAGCATTTT
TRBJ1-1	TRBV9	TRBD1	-	CASSKQGALSTEAFF	TGTGCCAGCAGCAAACAGGGGGCGTTGAGCACTGAAGCTTTCTTT
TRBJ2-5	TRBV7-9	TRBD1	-	CASSLGWTGEETQYF	TGTGCCAGCAGCTTAGGCTGGACAGGGGAAGAGACCCAGTACTTC
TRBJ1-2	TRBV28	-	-	CASSFRHRVSGYTF	TGTGCCAGCAGTTTTAGGCACAGGGTGAGTGGCTACACCTTC
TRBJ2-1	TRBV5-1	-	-	CASSLVRDEQFF	TGCGCCAGCAGCCTGGTCAGGGATGAGCAGTTCTTC
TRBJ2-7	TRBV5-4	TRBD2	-	CASSLEGGSALYEQYF	TGTGCCAGCAGCTTGGAAGGCGGGAGCGCTCTCTACGAGCAGTACTTC
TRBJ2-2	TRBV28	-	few	CASLPDTSAGELFF	TGTGCCAGCCTACCTGACACCTCGGCCGGGGAGCTGTTTTTT
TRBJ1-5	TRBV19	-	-	CASSMGGYPPQHF	TGTGCCAGTAGTATGGGAGGGTACCCGCCCCAGCATTTT
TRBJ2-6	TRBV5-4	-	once	CASSPWGGVGANVLTF	TGTGCCAGCAGCCCCTGGGGCGGGGTTGGGGCCAACGTCCTGACTTTC
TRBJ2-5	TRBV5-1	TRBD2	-	CASSLGDYSVAQYF	TGCGCCAGCAGCTTGGGGGACTACTCTGTGGCCCAGTACTTC
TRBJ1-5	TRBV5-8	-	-	CASSEVNNQPQHF	TGTGCCAGCAGCGAGGTAAACAATCAGCCCCAGCATTTT
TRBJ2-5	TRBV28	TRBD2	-	CASSLPSGRASETQYF	TGTGCCAGCAGTTTACCTAGCGGGAGGGCCAGTGAGACCCAGTACTTC
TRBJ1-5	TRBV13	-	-	CASMGGPREKYSNQPQHF	TGTGCCAGCATGGGGGGTCCCAGGGAGAAGTATAGCAATCAGCCCCAGCATTTT
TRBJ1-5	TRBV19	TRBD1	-	CAASTGGADQPQHF	TGTGCCGCTTCTACAGGGGGCGCGGATCAGCCCCAGCATTTT
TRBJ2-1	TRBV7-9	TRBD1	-	CASSLVGDRPMDEQFF	TGTGCCAGCAGCTTAGTAGGGGACAGGCCAATGGATGAGCAGTTCTTC
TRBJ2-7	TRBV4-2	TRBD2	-	CASSQDAGLANSYEQYF	TGTGCCAGCAGCCAAGATGCGGGACTAGCAAACTCCTACGAGCAGTACTTC